This T cell receptor beta chain was documented in a study of cytomegalovirus exposure and HLA in healthy donors. Findings and limits, study-wide: The majority of TCR sequences were rare, yet some public TCRs appeared in many donors. The listing of 150 to 200 TCR beta chains classed them as cytomegalovirus-associated. One later analysis, an examination of the 120 validation repertoires, found that first-cohort TCR clusters tended to co-occur in them.

In the case of this clone: The antigen remains undetermined.

The protocol was immunoSEQ multiplex PCR, while the TCRdb copy is restricted to in-frame clones and leaves out a portion. The sample lists 160,000 or so clones, roughly 91% occurring once. Germline values: CDR1 SGHAT, CDR2 FQNNGV. The CDR3 has 16 residues. Unmatched junction bases numbered 6, after V lost 2 bases and J lost 4 bases. Donors were drawn from the 120-subject validation cohort, separate from the roughly 700-subject first cohort. The sequenced sample was PBMCs. The chain combines TRBV11-2 with TRBJ1-1; 11 bases fit TRBD1. The TCR comes from a man aged 18 to 30 in good health and CMV-seronegative. CDR3 nucleotide sequence: TGTGCCAGCAGCTTATACTCCGGGACAGGGGGCACTGAAGCTTTCTTT. This translates into CASSLYSGTGGTEAFF.